This is a list of T cell receptor beta chains from one sample in a study of T cell responses to AZD1222 COVID-19 vaccine. Measured with immunoSEQ multiplex PCR; TCRdb has only the in-frame clones, and not every one. The repertoire includes approximately 200,000 clones, approximately 87% of them detected once, and 2.5% to 3% sits in the top ten. This specimen consisted of peripheral blood, obtained on day 0 of MenACWY control vaccination. Every receptor here comes from an adult in good health. CDR3s include the opening cysteine and the closing phenylalanine or tryptophan. A D gene is named only where the DNA matches it firmly. Some rows have no size entry. The others give once, few or many, or a class for an expanded clone.

TRBD1	TRBJ1-2	TRBV7-8	NA	TGTGCCAGCAGCAGTGACAGGGCACATGGCTACACCTTC	CASSSDRAHGYTF
NA	TRBJ1-1	TRBV14	NA	TGTGCCAGCAGCCTAGACCCAGGGGCCTTCAACACTGAAGCTTTCTTT	CASSLDPGAFNTEAFF
NA	TRBJ1-2	TRBV5-8	few	TGTGCCAGCAGCTTGGATCCGGCCTTTGGCTATGGCTACACCTTC	CASSLDPAFGYGYTF
TRBD1	TRBJ2-7	TRBV19	NA	TGTGCCAGTAGTATAAACAGGGGAGCCGAGCAGTACTTC	CASSINRGAEQYF
TRBD1	TRBJ2-7	TRBV5-1	NA	TGCGCCAGTTTCGGGACAGAGAACGAGCAGTACTTC	CASFGTENEQYF
NA	TRBJ2-7	TRBV7-9	NA	TGTGCCAGCAGCTCGATTGGGGTCCCCTACGAGCAGTACTTC	CASSSIGVPYEQYF
NA	TRBJ2-1	TRBV6-2/TRBV6-3	NA	TGTGCCAGCAGTTACTCGATTCCGCCGGACCATGAGCAGTTCTTC	CASSYSIPPDHEQFF
NA	TRBJ1-2	TRBV19	NA	TGTGCCAGTAGCCCGGAGCGGAACTATGGCTACACCTTC	CASSPERNYGYTF
TRBD1	TRBJ1-1	TRBV29-1	NA	TGCAGCGTAGGGACAGGGCCTAGGACTGAAGCTTTCTTT	CSVGTGPRTEAFF
TRBD1	TRBJ1-1	TRBV29-1	NA	TGCAGCGCCGTGACAGGGAGTACTGAAGCTTTCTTT	CSAVTGSTEAFF
NA	TRBJ1-2	TRBV6-1	NA	TGTGCCAGCAGTGAGTCGGGTTATGGCTACACCTTC	CASSESGYGYTF